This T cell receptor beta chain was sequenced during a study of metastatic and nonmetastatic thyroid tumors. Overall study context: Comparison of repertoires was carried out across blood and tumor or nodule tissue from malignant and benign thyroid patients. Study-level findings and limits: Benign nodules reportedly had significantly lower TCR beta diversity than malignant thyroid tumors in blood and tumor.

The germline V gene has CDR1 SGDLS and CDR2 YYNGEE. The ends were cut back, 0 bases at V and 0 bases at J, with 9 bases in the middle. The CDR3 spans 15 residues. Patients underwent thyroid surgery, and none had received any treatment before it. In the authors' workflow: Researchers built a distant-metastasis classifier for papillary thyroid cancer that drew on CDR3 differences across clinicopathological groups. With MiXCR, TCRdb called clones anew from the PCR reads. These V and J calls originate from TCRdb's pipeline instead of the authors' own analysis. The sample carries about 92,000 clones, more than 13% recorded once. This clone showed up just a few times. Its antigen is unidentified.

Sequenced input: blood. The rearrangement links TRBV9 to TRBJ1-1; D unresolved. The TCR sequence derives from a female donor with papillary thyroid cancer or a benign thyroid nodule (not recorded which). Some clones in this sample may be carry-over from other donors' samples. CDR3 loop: CASSVGPLLNTEAFF. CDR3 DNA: TGTGCCAGCAGCGTAGGACCCTTGTTGAACACTGAAGCTTTCTTT. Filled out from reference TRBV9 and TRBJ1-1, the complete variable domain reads DSGVTQTPKHLITATGQRVTLRCSPRSGDLSVYWYQQSLDQGLQFLIQYYNGEERAKGNILERFSAQQFPDLHSELNLSSLELGDSALYFCASSVGPLLNTEAFFGQGTRLTVV.